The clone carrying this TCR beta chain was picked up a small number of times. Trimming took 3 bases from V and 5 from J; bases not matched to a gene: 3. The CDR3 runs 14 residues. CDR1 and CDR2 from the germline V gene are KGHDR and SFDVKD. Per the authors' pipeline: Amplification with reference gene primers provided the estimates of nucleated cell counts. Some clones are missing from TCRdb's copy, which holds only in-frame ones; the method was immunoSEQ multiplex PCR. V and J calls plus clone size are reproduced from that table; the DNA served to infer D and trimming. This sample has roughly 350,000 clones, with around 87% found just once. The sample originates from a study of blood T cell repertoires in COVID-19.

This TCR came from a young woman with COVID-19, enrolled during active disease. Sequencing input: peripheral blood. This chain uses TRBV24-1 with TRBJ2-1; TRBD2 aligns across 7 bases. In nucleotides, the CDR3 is TGTGCCACCAGTGATACGACTAGCAACAATGAGCAGTTCTTC. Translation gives CATSDTTSNNEQFF.